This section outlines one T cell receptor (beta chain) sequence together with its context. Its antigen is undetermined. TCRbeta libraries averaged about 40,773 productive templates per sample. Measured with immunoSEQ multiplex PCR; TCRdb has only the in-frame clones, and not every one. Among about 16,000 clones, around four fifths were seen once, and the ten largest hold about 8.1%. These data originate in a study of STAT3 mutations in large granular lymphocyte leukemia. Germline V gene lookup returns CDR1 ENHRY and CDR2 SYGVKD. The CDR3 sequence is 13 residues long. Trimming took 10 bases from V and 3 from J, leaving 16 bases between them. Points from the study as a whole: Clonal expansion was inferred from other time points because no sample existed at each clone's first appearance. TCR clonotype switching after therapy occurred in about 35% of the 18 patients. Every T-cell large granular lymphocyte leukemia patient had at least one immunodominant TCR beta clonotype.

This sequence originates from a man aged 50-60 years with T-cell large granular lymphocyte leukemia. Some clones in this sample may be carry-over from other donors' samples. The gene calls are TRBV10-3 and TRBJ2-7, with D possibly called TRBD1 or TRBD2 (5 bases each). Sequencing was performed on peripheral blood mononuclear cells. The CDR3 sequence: CATKDGADYEQYF. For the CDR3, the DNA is TGTGCCACCAAGGACGGGGCAGACTACGAGCAGTACTTC.